The 9 T cell receptor beta chains below all came from one sample that was sequenced in a study of cytomegalovirus exposure and HLA in healthy donors. Use of 60 Vbeta and 13 Jbeta primers characterized the PCR. TCRdb's copy holds only in-frame clones and misses some; the assay was immunoSEQ multiplex PCR. The table includes 75,000 to 95,000 clones, less than 80% detected once. The sequencing input was PBMCs. The receptor source for this set is a human donor in good health.

V and J are TRBV18 and TRBJ1-5, with TRBD1 matching over 9 bases. In germline, CDR1 is KGHSH, CDR2 LQKENI. V trimming: 3 bases; J trimming: 9 bases; junction bases outside the gene matches: 3. This CDR3 is built from 13 residues. The CDR3 bases are TGTGCCAGCTCACCTGGACAGGGGTGGCCCCAGCATTTT. Its protein product is CASSPGQGWPQHF.

The chain employs TRBV18 and TRBJ2-3; D is unclear. The CDR3 covers 12 residues. Germline CDR1 and CDR2: KGHSH and LQKENI. Trimming removed 6 bases from V and 1 base from J, with 5 bases in between. This chain's CDR3 is CASSPGTDTQYF. The CDR3 DNA reads TGTGCCAGCTCCCCTGGCACAGATACGCAGTATTTT.

The V and J genes are TRBV25-1 and TRBJ1-1; no clear D gene. The CDR3 loop spans 11 amino acids. Looked up from germline, CDR1 is MGHDK and CDR2 is SYGVNS. V lost 7 bases and J 3 bases, leaving 6 bases between the germline ends. CDR3 loop: CASNSHTEAFF. CDR3 DNA: TGTGCCAGCAACTCCCACACTGAAGCTTTCTTT.

The chain carries TRBV5-1 and TRBJ2-6, with D possibly matching TRBD1 (6 bases). CDR1 is SGHRS, CDR2 YFSETQ, per germline. The V and J ends lost 5 bases and 0 bases respectively, with 15 bases between them. The CDR3 is made up of 17 amino acids. The CDR3 sequence is CASRTGQIYSGANVLTF. DNA of the CDR3: TGCGCCAGCAGGACAGGACAGATCTACTCTGGGGCCAACGTCCTGACTTTC.

This clone was seen a single time. The chain carries TRBV7-9 and TRBJ1-2; 10 bases agree with TRBD1. The CDR3 has 17 amino acids. From germline, CDR1 is SEHNR and CDR2 FQNEAQ (reference sequence). The trim removed 1 base at V and 1 base at J, leaving 6 bases unmatched. CDR3 loop: CASSLDPGQGGNYGYTF. CDR3 bases: TGTGCCAGCAGCTTAGACCCAGGACAGGGGGGTAACTATGGCTACACCTTC.

V gene TRBV15 combines with J gene TRBJ1-5, with 7 bases that match TRBD1. CDR3 length: 13 amino acids. Germline CDR1 is LNHNV and CDR2 is YYDKDF (reference sequence). V was pared by 6 bases and J by 3 bases, with 2 bases of the junction left unmatched. CDR3 loop: CATRDRNNQPQHF. The CDR3, as DNA: TGTGCCACCAGGGACAGGAACAATCAGCCCCAGCATTTT.

A single count supports this clone. CDR3 loop: CASSLRSSGANVLTF. The CDR3 bases are TGTGCCAGCAGCTTAAGGAGCTCTGGGGCCAACGTCCTGACTTTC. The rearrangement links TRBV5-6 to TRBJ2-6; no clear D. With 2 bases removed from V and 0 bases from J, the gap between germline ends came to 6 bases. The CDR3 sequence is 15 residues long. The V gene's germline CDR1 is SGHDT and CDR2 YYEEEE.

V usage is TRBV19 and J usage is TRBJ2-3; 11 nucleotides match TRBD2. CDR1 and CDR2 (germline): LNHDA, SQIVND (reference sequence). The CDR3 extends over 17 amino acids. Trimming removed 3 bases from V and 0 bases from J; junction bases left unmatched: 5. In nucleotides, the CDR3 is TGTGCCAGTAGTATCCTGACTAGCGGGGTGAGCACAGATACGCAGTATTTT. Its translation: CASSILTSGVSTDTQYF. The full variable domain, in which reference TRBV19 and TRBJ2-3 provide the parts outside the CDR3, is DGGITQSPKYLFRKEGQNVTLSCEQNLNHDAMYWYRQDPGQGLRLIYYSQIVNDFQKGDIAEGYSVSREKKESFPLTVTSAQKNPTAFYLCASSILTSGVSTDTQYFGPGTRLTVL.

The chain uses TRBV4-3 and TRBJ2-1; D possibly corresponds to TRBD1 (6 bases). The V end lost 0 bases, the J end lost 2 bases, and 14 bases lay between the germline ends. The CDR3 is 17 residues long. Germline CDR1 LGHNA, CDR2 YSLEER. The CDR3 DNA reads TGCGCCAGCAGCCAAGACGGAAACAGGGTGACCTACAATGAGCAGTTCTTC. It yields the protein CASSQDGNRVTYNEQFF.